These 20 T cell receptor beta chains were sequenced from one sample in a study of cytomegalovirus exposure and HLA in healthy donors. This table comes from immunoSEQ multiplex PCR, and its TCRdb copy is limited to in-frame clones, with some not included. The sample contains about 75,000 clones, 85% of which appear only once. The sequencing sample was made of PBMCs. All receptors derive from a man younger than 45 in good health and CMV-seronegative.

The CDR3 coding sequence is TGTGCCAGCAGTGTCTTGTTTGGGAGCTCCTACGAGCAGTACGTC. Translated, it gives CASSVLFGSSYEQYV. The J gene is TRBJ2-7, the V gene TRBV25-1; D possibly corresponds to TRBD2 (5 bases). The CDR3 totals 15 residues. The V end lost 4 bases, the J end lost 0 bases, and 13 bases lay between the germline ends. Germline CDR1 and CDR2: MGHDK and SYGVNS.

Regarding this clone: The sample contains more than one DNA sequence encoding this CDR3. This chain links TRBV4-2 with TRBJ2-5, with 9 bases lining up with TRBD2. Per the germline V gene, CDR1 is LGHNA and CDR2 is YNFKEQ. This CDR3 region has 15 residues. Germline trimming cut 1 base from V and 3 bases from J; bases unmatched to any gene: 3. CDR3 sequence reads: CASSQGVAGEETQYF. DNA for the CDR3: TGTGCCAGCAGCCAAGGAGTAGCGGGGGAAGAGACCCAGTACTTC.

The J gene is TRBJ2-7, the V gene TRBV7-6; 15 bases map to TRBD2. V shed 5 bases and J 5 bases; nucleotides not matched to a gene: 10. Germline V gene lookup returns CDR1 SGHVS and CDR2 FNYEAQ. The CDR3 has 17 residues. The CDR3: CASSPGTSGRKVHEQYV. The CDR3 DNA follows: TGTGCCAGCAGCCCAGGGACTAGCGGGAGGAAAGTCCACGAGCAGTACGTC.

This sequence joins TRBV9 and TRBJ1-2; 7 bases line up with TRBD1. The germline V gene encodes CDR1 SGDLS and CDR2 YYNGEE. V shed 4 bases and J 3 bases; nucleotides not matched to a gene: 9. The CDR3 has 15 amino acids. CDR3 amino acids: CASSRQNRGDYGYTF. DNA of the CDR3: TGTGCCAGCAGCCGCCAAAACAGGGGCGACTATGGCTACACCTTC. The variable domain in full, with the rest retrieved from reference TRBV9 and TRBJ1-2, is DSGVTQTPKHLITATGQRVTLRCSPRSGDLSVYWYQQSLDQGLQFLIQYYNGEERAKGNILERFSAQQFPDLHSELNLSSLELGDSALYFCASSRQNRGDYGYTFGSGTRLTVV.

Note on this clone: The same CDR3 can be traced to other DNA sequences in this sample. The chain recombines TRBV7-3 with TRBJ1-6; 10 bases are a match to TRBD1. CDR3 size: 14 residues. J lost 7 bases, V lost 5 bases, and 2 bases had no gene match. Germline CDR1 is SGHTA and CDR2 is FQGTGA. The CDR3 spells CASSLDRGNSPLHF. DNA for the CDR3: TGTGCCAGCAGCCTGGACAGGGGGAATTCACCCCTCCACTTT.

The table lists this clone with a count of one. The V gene is TRBV5-4, the J gene TRBJ2-1; D is perhaps TRBD2 (5 bases). Trimming stripped 4 bases from V and 3 bases from J, with 11 bases between. The V gene's germline CDR1 is SGHNT and CDR2 YYREEE (reference sequence). There are 14 residues in the CDR3. The CDR3 DNA sequence: TGTGCCAGCAGCCAATACGACTACTACAATGAGCAGTTCTTC. Residues: CASSQYDYYNEQFF.

This clone is a singleton in its sample. The chain has TRBV30 and TRBJ2-2; possible D gene TRBD2, 5 bases. In germline, CDR1 is GTSNPN, CDR2 SVGIG (reference sequence). The CDR3 extends over 14 amino acids. V was clipped by 0 bases and J by 7 bases, with 12 bases between them. The CDR3 nucleotides read TGTGCCTGGAGTGTAAAGCGGTCCGTCGGGGAGCTGTTTTTT. Translation: CAWSVKRSVGELFF.

The chain recombines TRBV6-6 with TRBJ1-5, with a tentative D call TRBD1 (6 bases). The CDR3 has 15 amino acids. V lost 8 bases to trimming and J lost 3 bases, with 17 bases between them. CDR1 and CDR2 from the germline V gene are MNHNY and SVGAGI (reference sequence). This CDR3 is CASGDVGGANQPQHF. The DNA of the CDR3 is TGTGCCAGCGGGGATGTCGGGGGGGCCAATCAGCCCCAGCATTTT.

This chain joins TRBV7-2 and TRBJ2-7, with D possibly being TRBD2 (5 bases). V shed 2 bases and J shed 7 bases, with 9 bases lying between them. Germline V lookup: CDR1 SGHTA, CDR2 FQGNSA. The CDR3 runs to 12 residues. The CDR3 spells CASSLTRVEQYF. CDR3 DNA sequence: TGTGCCAGCAGCTTAACTAGGGTGGAGCAGTACTTC.

This chain links TRBV10-3 with TRBJ2-7; D remains unclear. Germline V gene data show CDR1 as ENHRY and CDR2 as SYGVKD. Trimming removed 4 bases from V and 7 bases from J, with 8 bases in between. This CDR3 has 11 amino acids. As DNA, the CDR3 is TGTGCCATCAGTGGCGTGAGGGAGCAGTACTTC. This sequence encodes CAISGVREQYF.

The CDR3 reads CASNQGVSGNTIYF. CDR3 DNA: TGTGCCAGTAATCAGGGGGTCTCTGGAAACACCATATATTTT. This sequence joins TRBV19 and TRBJ1-3; 7 nucleotides match TRBD1. With V trimmed by 7 bases and J by 0 bases, 3 bases remained unmatched. Germline V gene lookup returns CDR1 LNHDA and CDR2 SQIVND (reference sequence). This CDR3 has 14 amino acids.

The chain employs TRBV7-9 and TRBJ1-6, with 8 positions matching TRBD1. Germline V gene data show CDR1 as SEHNR and CDR2 as FQNEAQ (reference sequence). Unmatched junction bases numbered 6, after V lost 4 bases and J lost 7 bases. CDR3 size: 15 residues. CDR3 in DNA: TGTGCCAGCAGCTCAGGGGGCGCGCAGAATTCACCCCTCCACTTT. Amino acids: CASSSGGAQNSPLHF.

The genes are TRBV28 and TRBJ1-2; D gene unclear. This CDR3 contains 13 residues. CDR1 is MDHEN, CDR2 SYDVKM, per germline. V lost 6 bases and J lost 2, with 10 bases in between. Written as DNA, the CDR3 is TGTGCCAGCAGATCCGGGATCAACTATGGCTACACCTTC. Protein: CASRSGINYGYTF.

The chain recombines TRBV7-9 with TRBJ1-5; TRBD1 matches at 8 bases. Germline values: CDR1 SEHNR, CDR2 FQNEAQ (reference sequence). CDR3 size: 14 residues. The V gene end was trimmed by 5 bases and the J gene end by 5 bases; junction bases not matched to a gene: 5. DNA for the CDR3: TGTGCCAGCAGCGCCGACAGGGGAGATCAGCCCCAGCATTTT. Translating it yields CASSADRGDQPQHF.

This chain joins TRBV7-8 and TRBJ1-5; 7 positions agree with TRBD1. Per the germline V gene, CDR1 is SGHVS and CDR2 is FQNEAQ. CDR3 length: 17 residues. After removal of 0 bases from V and 0 bases from J, the junction contained 5 bases not matched to a gene. The CDR3 here is CASSLAGTAYSNQPQHF. CDR3 DNA: TGTGCCAGCAGCTTAGCCGGGACAGCGTATAGCAATCAGCCCCAGCATTTT.

This clone was detected only a few times. V gene TRBV19 combines with J gene TRBJ1-4; D unresolved. The V gene lost 1 base and the J gene lost 10 bases, with 19 bases spanning the gap. Germline-derived CDR1 and CDR2 are LNHDA and SQIVND (reference sequence). This CDR3 comprises 16 residues. CDR3: CASSIVYRASEGKLFF. The DNA for the CDR3 is TGTGCCAGTAGTATAGTATACCGGGCCTCGGAGGGAAAACTGTTTTTT.

The V and J genes are TRBV4-2 and TRBJ2-5; possibly TRBD2 for D (7 bases). This CDR3 comprises 16 residues. V was cut by 6 bases and J by 5 bases, with 22 bases left in between. The germline V gene encodes CDR1 LGHNA and CDR2 YNFKEQ. The CDR3 is CASSSPGGGVGETQYF. Here the CDR3 DNA reads TGTGCCAGCAGTTCACCGGGGGGCGGGGTCGGGGAGACCCAGTACTTC.

The chain is built from TRBV5-1 and TRBJ1-1; 9 nucleotides line up with TRBD1. Germline V gene sequence: CDR1 SGHRS, CDR2 YFSETQ. The CDR3 sequence is 16 residues long. Unmatched junction bases numbered 8, after V lost 0 bases and J lost 5 bases. The CDR3 reads CASSLVTGGGGTEAFF. The CDR3 region has the DNA TGCGCCAGCAGCTTGGTGACAGGGGGGGGTGGGACTGAAGCTTTCTTT.

The sample holds one count of this clone. This sample includes further DNA sequences coding for the same CDR3. J is TRBJ1-1 and V is TRBV2; 7 bases are shared with TRBD1. The CDR3 runs 13 residues. The germline gives CDR1 SNHLY, CDR2 FYNNEI. Unmatched junction bases numbered 2, after V lost 2 bases and J lost 5 bases. CDR3 loop: CASSEQGGTEAFF. DNA of the CDR3: TGTGCCAGCAGTGAACAGGGGGGTACTGAAGCTTTCTTT.

The V gene is TRBV7-9, the J gene TRBJ1-2; TRBD1 matches at 11 bases. Trimming took 3 bases from V and 3 from J; bases not matched to a gene: 3. There are 15 residues in the CDR3. Looked up from germline, CDR1 is SEHNR and CDR2 is FQNEAQ (reference sequence). The chain's CDR3 is CASSFGTGGHYGYTF. As DNA, the CDR3 is TGTGCCAGCAGCTTTGGGACAGGGGGTCACTATGGCTACACCTTC.